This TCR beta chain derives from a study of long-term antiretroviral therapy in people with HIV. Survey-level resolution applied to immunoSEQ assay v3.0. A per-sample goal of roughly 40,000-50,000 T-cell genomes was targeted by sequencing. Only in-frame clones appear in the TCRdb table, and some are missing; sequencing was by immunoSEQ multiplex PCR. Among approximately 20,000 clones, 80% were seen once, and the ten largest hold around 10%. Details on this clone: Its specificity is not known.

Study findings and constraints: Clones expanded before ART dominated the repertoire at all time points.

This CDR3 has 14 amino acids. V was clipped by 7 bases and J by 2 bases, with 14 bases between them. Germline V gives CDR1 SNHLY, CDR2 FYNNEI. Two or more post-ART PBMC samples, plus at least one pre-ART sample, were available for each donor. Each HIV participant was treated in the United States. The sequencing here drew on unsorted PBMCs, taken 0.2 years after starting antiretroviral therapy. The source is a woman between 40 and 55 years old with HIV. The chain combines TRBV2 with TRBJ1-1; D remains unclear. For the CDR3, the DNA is TGTGCCAGCATTTTCGCCCAAACAAACACTGAAGCTTTCTTT. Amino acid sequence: CASIFAQTNTEAFF.